These T cell receptor beta chains were read from a single sample in a study of T cell responses to AZD1222 COVID-19 vaccine. Sequencing used immunoSEQ multiplex PCR; TCRdb keeps in-frame clones, though not all of them. This repertoire shows approximately 170,000 clones, just over 85% found once; its top ten account for 11%. The starting material was peripheral blood, obtained 28 days after the second AZD1222 dose. The receptor source for this set is an adult who received the AZD1222 COVID-19 vaccine. Each CDR3 is given with its conserved first and last residue. D genes are given only for firm matches. Not all rows give a size; the values are once, few, many and, for expanded clones, a class.

CDR3 DNA: TGTGCCAGCAGCTTCTTATTTAGCGGGGGCCTCACCGGGGAGCTGTTTTTT
CDR3 protein: CASSFLFSGGLTGELFF
J gene: TRBJ2-2
D gene: TRBD2
V gene: TRBV11-3
clone size: once

CDR3 DNA: TGTGCCAGCAGCTTGGGACCTACAGGGGCAACTAATGAAAAACTGTTTTTT
CDR3 protein: CASSLGPTGATNEKLFF
J gene: TRBJ1-4
D gene: TRBD1
V gene: TRBV5-4
clone size: NA

CDR3 DNA: TGTGCCAGCAGCCAACCCCAGGGGGCGACTGAAGCTTTCTTT
CDR3 protein: CASSQPQGATEAFF
J gene: TRBJ1-1
D gene: TRBD1
V gene: TRBV11-2
clone size: once

CDR3 DNA: TGTGCCAGCAGTGAAGTGGGACCCACAGATACGCAGTATTTT
CDR3 protein: CASSEVGPTDTQYF
J gene: TRBJ2-3
D gene: NA
V gene: TRBV2
clone size: NA

CDR3 DNA: TGTGCCAGCAGCCGAAGTAGCTGGAACGAAAAACTGTTTTTT
CDR3 protein: CASSRSSWNEKLFF
J gene: TRBJ1-4
D gene: NA
V gene: TRBV6-5
clone size: NA

CDR3 DNA: TGTGCCAGTAGTAAGGAATATAGCAATCAGCCCCAGCATTTT
CDR3 protein: CASSKEYSNQPQHF
J gene: TRBJ1-5
D gene: NA
V gene: TRBV19
clone size: NA

CDR3 DNA: TGTGCCAGCAGGGACAGGGCAAAAATCCCCTACGAGCAGTACTTC
CDR3 protein: CASRDRAKIPYEQYF
J gene: TRBJ2-7
D gene: TRBD1
V gene: TRBV6-5
clone size: NA

CDR3 DNA: TGTGCCAGCAGCTCAGAAGAGACCCAGTACTTC
CDR3 protein: CASSSEETQYF
J gene: TRBJ2-5
D gene: NA
V gene: TRBV7-9
clone size: NA

CDR3 DNA: TGTGCCAGCAGTCTTTCCGGGACAGGGGGTTGGGAGCAGTTCTTC
CDR3 protein: CASSLSGTGGWEQFF
J gene: TRBJ2-1
D gene: TRBD1
V gene: TRBV28
clone size: NA

CDR3 DNA: TGTGCCGTAACTCGGGGGGCTCAGCCCCAGCATTTT
CDR3 protein: CAVTRGAQPQHF
J gene: TRBJ1-5
D gene: NA
V gene: TRBV28
clone size: few

CDR3 DNA: TGCGCCAGCAGCTTGTACCAAGATACGCAGTATTTT
CDR3 protein: CASSLYQDTQYF
J gene: TRBJ2-3
D gene: NA
V gene: TRBV5-1
clone size: NA

CDR3 DNA: TGTGCCAGCAGCCTAGGACAGGGGGCCCTCCTCGAGCAGTACTTC
CDR3 protein: CASSLGQGALLEQYF
J gene: TRBJ2-7
D gene: TRBD1
V gene: TRBV5-4
clone size: NA

CDR3 DNA: TGCGCCACCCAACTACAGGGCCTAGGATCACCCCTCCACTTT
CDR3 protein: CATQLQGLGSPLHF
J gene: TRBJ1-6
D gene: NA
V gene: TRBV10-2
clone size: NA

CDR3 DNA: TGTGCCAGCAGTTCTAAAGGGTACACAGATACGCAGTATTTT
CDR3 protein: CASSSKGYTDTQYF
J gene: TRBJ2-3
D gene: NA
V gene: TRBV6-6
clone size: NA

CDR3 DNA: TGCGCCAGCAGTGAGTCAGAGTTTGACACCACCGGGGAGCTGTTTTTT
CDR3 protein: CASSESEFDTTGELFF
J gene: TRBJ2-2
D gene: NA
V gene: TRBV10-1
clone size: NA

CDR3 DNA: TGTGCCAGCTCACCCCCCGGACAGGGGTACAATGAGCAGTTCTTC
CDR3 protein: CASSPPGQGYNEQFF
J gene: TRBJ2-1
D gene: TRBD1
V gene: TRBV18
clone size: NA

CDR3 DNA: TGTGCCAGCAGCTCCAGGGGAGGCTACACCTTC
CDR3 protein: CASSSRGGYTF
J gene: TRBJ1-2
D gene: NA
V gene: TRBV27
clone size: NA

CDR3 DNA: TGTGCCAGCAGCAAAATGGGTCAGATCAAGGGTAAGTACCAAGAGACCCAGTACTTC
CDR3 protein: CASSKMGQIKGKYQETQYF
J gene: TRBJ2-5
D gene: NA
V gene: TRBV21-1
clone size: NA

CDR3 DNA: TGTGCCAGCAGCCCGACCCTGGAGGGGCGCATGGATTACTATGGCTACACCTTC
CDR3 protein: CASSPTLEGRMDYYGYTF
J gene: TRBJ1-2
D gene: NA
V gene: TRBV9
clone size: NA

CDR3 DNA: TGTGCCAGCAGGACCTCGGAGGGGCCCACCGGGGAGCTGTTTTTT
CDR3 protein: CASRTSEGPTGELFF
J gene: TRBJ2-2
D gene: NA
V gene: TRBV11-3
clone size: NA

CDR3 DNA: TGTGCCAGCAGCTTACAGGGGTACACAGATACGCAGTATTTT
CDR3 protein: CASSLQGYTDTQYF
J gene: TRBJ2-3
D gene: NA
V gene: TRBV7-9
clone size: NA

CDR3 DNA: TGTGCCAGCAGCCAAGATTGGACCCACGAGCAGTACTTC
CDR3 protein: CASSQDWTHEQYF
J gene: TRBJ2-7
D gene: NA
V gene: TRBV3-1/TRBV3-2
clone size: NA

CDR3 DNA: TGTGCCAGCTCAGCCACTCGACAGGACTCCTACGAGCAGTACTTC
CDR3 protein: CASSATRQDSYEQYF
J gene: TRBJ2-7
D gene: NA
V gene: TRBV18
clone size: NA

CDR3 DNA: TGCGCCAGCAGCTTGGGGACAGCTGGAAACACCATATATTTT
CDR3 protein: CASSLGTAGNTIYF
J gene: TRBJ1-3
D gene: NA
V gene: TRBV5-1
clone size: NA

CDR3 DNA: TGTGCCAGTAGTTCCCACTCGTCGTCAGGGGGGACTGAAGCTTTCTTT
CDR3 protein: CASSSHSSSGGTEAFF
J gene: TRBJ1-1
D gene: TRBD1
V gene: TRBV19
clone size: NA

CDR3 DNA: TGTGCCAGCAGCACATACCGGGACTACCTCCACAATGAGCAGTTCTTC
CDR3 protein: CASSTYRDYLHNEQFF
J gene: TRBJ2-1
D gene: TRBD2
V gene: TRBV13
clone size: NA

CDR3 DNA: TGTGCCTGGACCACCCGGGGGAGAAGCTCCTACGAGCAGTACTTC
CDR3 protein: CAWTTRGRSSYEQYF
J gene: TRBJ2-7
D gene: NA
V gene: TRBV30
clone size: few

CDR3 DNA: TGTGCCAGCAGCCGGGACGGAGAGACCCAGTACTTC
CDR3 protein: CASSRDGETQYF
J gene: TRBJ2-5
D gene: NA
V gene: TRBV5-8
clone size: NA

CDR3 DNA: TGTGCCACCAGTGAGGGGGGGAATCCTTACGAGCAGTACTTC
CDR3 protein: CATSEGGNPYEQYF
J gene: TRBJ2-7
D gene: TRBD2
V gene: TRBV24-1
clone size: NA

CDR3 DNA: TGTGCCAGCAGCGTAGGGGCCCTCGGGCGGGGGACTCCAGATACGCAGTATTTT
CDR3 protein: CASSVGALGRGTPDTQYF
J gene: TRBJ2-3
D gene: TRBD2
V gene: TRBV9
clone size: NA

CDR3 DNA: TGTGCCAGCAGTAGCGGGACAGGGAAAAATCAGGCTGAAGCTTTCTTT
CDR3 protein: CASSSGTGKNQAEAFF
J gene: TRBJ1-1
D gene: TRBD1
V gene: TRBV2
clone size: NA

CDR3 DNA: TGTGCCAGCAGCTCGGGAAGACAGGGGGCGACTAGGACGCAAAGTTTT
CDR3 protein: CASSSGRQGATRTQSF
J gene: TRBJ1-4
D gene: TRBD1
V gene: TRBV5-4
clone size: NA

CDR3 DNA: TGTGCCATCAGTGGTCGGGGGGGCTCTAGCACAGATACGCAGTATTTT
CDR3 protein: CAISGRGGSSTDTQYF
J gene: TRBJ2-3
D gene: TRBD2
V gene: TRBV10-3
clone size: NA

CDR3 DNA: TGTGCCAGCAGTCTTGCCAGCCGCTCTGGAAACACCATATATTTT
CDR3 protein: CASSLASRSGNTIYF
J gene: TRBJ1-3
D gene: NA
V gene: TRBV2
clone size: NA

CDR3 DNA: TGTGCCAGCTCCGGGACAGGGGGCTGGATAGCTTTCTTT
CDR3 protein: CASSGTGGWIAFF
J gene: TRBJ1-1
D gene: TRBD1
V gene: TRBV27
clone size: NA

CDR3 DNA: TGTGCCAGCAGCTTGGAAGGACGCATGATCTATGGCTACACCTTC
CDR3 protein: CASSLEGRMIYGYTF
J gene: TRBJ1-2
D gene: NA
V gene: TRBV5-5
clone size: NA

CDR3 DNA: TGTGCCAGCAGCTTAGTTTTAGGGGGCGAGCAGTACTTC
CDR3 protein: CASSLVLGGEQYF
J gene: TRBJ2-7
D gene: NA
V gene: TRBV11-3
clone size: NA

CDR3 DNA: TGTGCCAGCAGCTTAAACTGGAATCAGCCCCAGCATTTT
CDR3 protein: CASSLNWNQPQHF
J gene: TRBJ1-5
D gene: NA
V gene: TRBV7-9
clone size: NA

CDR3 DNA: TGTGCCAGCAGTTTACTAACTAGCGGGCCTCAAGAGACCCAGTACTTC
CDR3 protein: CASSLLTSGPQETQYF
J gene: TRBJ2-5
D gene: TRBD2
V gene: TRBV27
clone size: once

CDR3 DNA: TGTGCCAGCAGCTCCCCCGGGCGTCGTGGGGCCAACGTCCTGACTTTC
CDR3 protein: CASSSPGRRGANVLTF
J gene: TRBJ2-6
D gene: NA
V gene: TRBV11-2
clone size: NA

CDR3 DNA: TGTGCCAGCAGCCAGGGGGGAAGAAGCTACGAGCAGTACTTC
CDR3 protein: CASSQGGRSYEQYF
J gene: TRBJ2-7
D gene: NA
V gene: TRBV7-9
clone size: NA

CDR3 DNA: TGTGCCAGCTCGTTGGGAGAAAAACTGTTTTTT
CDR3 protein: CASSLGEKLFF
J gene: TRBJ1-4
D gene: NA
V gene: TRBV18
clone size: NA

CDR3 DNA: TGTGCCAGCTCACCGGTAAATGTGAACACTGAAGCTTTCTTT
CDR3 protein: CASSPVNVNTEAFF
J gene: TRBJ1-1
D gene: NA
V gene: TRBV18
clone size: NA

CDR3 DNA: TGTGCCAGCAGCTTAGACTCAATATACAGGTACACTGAAGCTTTCTTT
CDR3 protein: CASSLDSIYRYTEAFF
J gene: TRBJ1-1
D gene: NA
V gene: TRBV11-2
clone size: NA

CDR3 DNA: TGTGCCAGCAGCTTAGGGGGCACAGATACGCAGTATTTT
CDR3 protein: CASSLGGTDTQYF
J gene: TRBJ2-3
D gene: NA
V gene: TRBV11-3
clone size: NA